Below, one T cell receptor beta chain is given with its context. Its specificity is unknown. Relative to the germline gene, one junction end is altered; a read error may explain this. The CDR3 spans 14 residues. CDR1 and CDR2 from the germline V gene are MDHEN and SYDVKM. TCRdb reprocessed the PCR reads via MiXCR and lists one record per CDR3 protein. The sample includes about 500,000 distinct CDR3 sequences, about 25% of them seen just once. The data were taken from a study of molecular identifiers for immune sequencing clone quantification. Study results and caveats: Over 99% of effector molecules, yet under 1% of naive-cell molecules, were held by clones above 20 RNA copies. Jurkat TCR RNA spiked in from one cell (amid about a million naive cells) was reportedly detectable.

Between 20,000 and 1,000,000 sorted cells, with 10%, 30% or 50% RNA, yielded naive CD8 libraries. Sorting captured naive CD8 T cells as CD8+CD4-CCR7+CD45RA+. The sequenced sample consisted of naive CD8+ T cells from blood, with Jurkat cell RNA spiked in. As to subset: FACS-sorted CD8+CD4-CCR7+CD45RA+ naive T cells. The receptor comes from a human donor in good health. Some libraries in this study had Jurkat cell RNA spiked in. The chain is built from TRBV28 and TRBJ1-5; D unresolved. The CDR3 reads CASSLADSNQLQHF. CDR3 nucleotide sequence: TGTGCCAGCAGTTTAGCGGATAGCAATCAGCTCCAGCATTTT.